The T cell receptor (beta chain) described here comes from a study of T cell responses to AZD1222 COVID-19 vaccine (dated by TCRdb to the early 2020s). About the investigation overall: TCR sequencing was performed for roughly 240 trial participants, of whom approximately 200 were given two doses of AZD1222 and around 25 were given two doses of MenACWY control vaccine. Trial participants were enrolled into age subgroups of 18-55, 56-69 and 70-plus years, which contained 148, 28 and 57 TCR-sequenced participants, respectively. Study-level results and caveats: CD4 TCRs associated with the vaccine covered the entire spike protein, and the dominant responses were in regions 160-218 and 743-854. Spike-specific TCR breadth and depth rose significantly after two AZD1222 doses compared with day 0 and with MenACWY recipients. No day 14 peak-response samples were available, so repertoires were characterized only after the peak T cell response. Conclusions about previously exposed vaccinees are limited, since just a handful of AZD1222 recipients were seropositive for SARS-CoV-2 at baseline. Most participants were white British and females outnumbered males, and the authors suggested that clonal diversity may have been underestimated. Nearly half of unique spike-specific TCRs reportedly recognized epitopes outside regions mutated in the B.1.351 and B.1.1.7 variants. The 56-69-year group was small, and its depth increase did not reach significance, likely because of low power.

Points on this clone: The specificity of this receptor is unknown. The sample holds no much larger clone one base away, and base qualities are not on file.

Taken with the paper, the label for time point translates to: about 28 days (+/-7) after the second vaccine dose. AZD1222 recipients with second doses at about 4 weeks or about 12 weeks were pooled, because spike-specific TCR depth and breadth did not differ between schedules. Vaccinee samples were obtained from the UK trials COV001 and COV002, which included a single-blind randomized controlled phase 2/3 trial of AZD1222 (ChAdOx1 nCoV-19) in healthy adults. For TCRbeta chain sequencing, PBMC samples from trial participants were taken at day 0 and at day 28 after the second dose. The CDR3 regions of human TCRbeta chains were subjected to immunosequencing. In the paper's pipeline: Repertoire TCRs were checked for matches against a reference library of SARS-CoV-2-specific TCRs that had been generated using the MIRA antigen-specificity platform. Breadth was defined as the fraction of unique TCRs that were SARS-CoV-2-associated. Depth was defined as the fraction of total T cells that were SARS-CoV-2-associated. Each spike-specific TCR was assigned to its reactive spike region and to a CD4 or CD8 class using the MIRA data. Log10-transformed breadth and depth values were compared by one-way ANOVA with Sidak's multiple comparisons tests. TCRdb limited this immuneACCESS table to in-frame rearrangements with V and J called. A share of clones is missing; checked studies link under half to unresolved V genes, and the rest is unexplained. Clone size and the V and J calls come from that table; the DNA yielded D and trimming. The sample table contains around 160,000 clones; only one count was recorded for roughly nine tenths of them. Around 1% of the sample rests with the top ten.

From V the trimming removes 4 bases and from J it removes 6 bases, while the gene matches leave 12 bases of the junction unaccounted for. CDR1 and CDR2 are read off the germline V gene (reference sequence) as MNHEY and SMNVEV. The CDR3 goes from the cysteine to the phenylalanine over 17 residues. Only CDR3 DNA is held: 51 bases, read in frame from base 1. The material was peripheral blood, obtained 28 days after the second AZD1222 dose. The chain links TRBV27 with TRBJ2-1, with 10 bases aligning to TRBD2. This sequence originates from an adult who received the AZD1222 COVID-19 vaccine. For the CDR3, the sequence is CASSSPNPAGGSNEQFF. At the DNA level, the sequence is TGTGCCAGCAGTTCCCCCAACCCAGCGGGGGGGTCCAATGAGCAGTTCTTC.